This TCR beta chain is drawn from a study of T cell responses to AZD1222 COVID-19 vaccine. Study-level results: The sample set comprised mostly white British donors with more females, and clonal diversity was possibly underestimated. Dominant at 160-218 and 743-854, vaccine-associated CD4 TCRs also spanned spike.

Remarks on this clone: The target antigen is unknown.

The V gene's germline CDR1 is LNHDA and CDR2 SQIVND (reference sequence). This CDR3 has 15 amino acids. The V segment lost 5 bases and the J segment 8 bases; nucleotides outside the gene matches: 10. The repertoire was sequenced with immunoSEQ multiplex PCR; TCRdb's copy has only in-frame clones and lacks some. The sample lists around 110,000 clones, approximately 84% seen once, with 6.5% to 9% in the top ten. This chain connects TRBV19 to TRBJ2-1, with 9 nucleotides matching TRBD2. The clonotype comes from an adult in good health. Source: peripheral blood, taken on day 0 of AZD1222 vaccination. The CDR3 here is CASSAGGPRFYEQFF. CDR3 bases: TGTGCCAGTAGTGCGGGGGGGCCAAGGTTCTATGAGCAGTTCTTC.